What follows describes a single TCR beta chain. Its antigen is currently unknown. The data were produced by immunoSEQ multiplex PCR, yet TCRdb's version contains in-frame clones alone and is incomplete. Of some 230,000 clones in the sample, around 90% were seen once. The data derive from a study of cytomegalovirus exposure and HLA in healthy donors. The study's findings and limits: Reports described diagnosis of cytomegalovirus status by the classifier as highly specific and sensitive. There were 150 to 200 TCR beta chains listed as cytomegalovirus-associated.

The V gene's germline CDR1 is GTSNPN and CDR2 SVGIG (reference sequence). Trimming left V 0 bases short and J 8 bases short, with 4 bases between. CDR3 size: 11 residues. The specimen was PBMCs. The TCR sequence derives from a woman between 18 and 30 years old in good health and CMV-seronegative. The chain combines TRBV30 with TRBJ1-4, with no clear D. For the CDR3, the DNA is TGTGCCTGGAGTGTGGGCGAAAAACTGTTTTTT. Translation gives CAWSVGEKLFF.